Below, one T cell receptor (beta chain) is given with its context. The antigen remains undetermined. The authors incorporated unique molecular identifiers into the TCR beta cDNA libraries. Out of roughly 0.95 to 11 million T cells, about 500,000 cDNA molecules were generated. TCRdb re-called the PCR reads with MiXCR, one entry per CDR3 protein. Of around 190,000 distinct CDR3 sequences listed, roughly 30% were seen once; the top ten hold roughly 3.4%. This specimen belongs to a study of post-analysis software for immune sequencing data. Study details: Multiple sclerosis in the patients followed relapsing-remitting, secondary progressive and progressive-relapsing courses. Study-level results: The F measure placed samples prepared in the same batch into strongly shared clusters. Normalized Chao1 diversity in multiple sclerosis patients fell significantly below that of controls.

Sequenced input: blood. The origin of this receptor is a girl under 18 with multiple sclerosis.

CDR3 sequence reads: CASSLAGTQGGRGYTF. CDR3 DNA: TGTGCCAGCAGCTTAGCGGGAACACAGGGCGGTCGAGGCTACACCTTC. The chain joins TRBV7-8 to TRBJ1-2; a possible D gene is TRBD1 (6 bases). Between the trimmed V and J ends, which lost 0 bases and 8 bases, there was a span of 19 bases. This CDR3 has 16 amino acids. Germline loops: CDR1 SGHVS, CDR2 FQNEAQ. The full variable domain, completed using reference TRBV7-8 and TRBJ1-2, is GAGVSQSPRYKVAKRGQDVALRCDPISGHVSLFWYQQALGQGPEFLTYFQNEAQLDKSGLPSDRFFAERPEGSVSTLKIQRTQQEDSAVYLCASSLAGTQGGRGYTFGSGTRLTVV.